These T cell receptor beta chains were read from a single sample in a study of beta chain features in type 1 diabetes. Only in-frame clones appear in the TCRdb table, and some are missing; sequencing was by immunoSEQ multiplex PCR. The data show 600,000 to 650,000 clones, roughly 15% seen once. Sequencing input: naive CD4+ T cells from blood. The receptors here all came from a man younger than 35 in good health. Each CDR3 is given with its conserved first and last residue. D genes are given only for firm matches. The size of a clone is reported for some rows only, either as once, few or many, or as a class for expanded clones.

d_gene,j_gene,abundance,v_gene,CDR3nt,CDR3aa
.,TRBJ1-5,.,TRBV4-2,TGTGCCAGCAGACCTACGGCCAGCAATCAGCCCCAGCATTTT,CASRPTASNQPQHF
.,TRBJ2-3,few,TRBV30,TGTGCCTGGAGGACTGGACAAACAGATACGCAGTATTTT,CAWRTGQTDTQYF
.,TRBJ1-1,few,TRBV5-4,TGTGCCAGCGGACCGGGAGGGAGCACTGAAGCTTTCTTT,CASGPGGSTEAFF
.,TRBJ1-1,few,TRBV29-1,TGCAGCGTTGGTGGACGGATGAACACTGAAGCTTTCTTT,CSVGGRMNTEAFF
.,TRBJ2-3,many,TRBV14,TGTGCCAGCAGCCAAGATGTCGATACGCAGTATTTT,CASSQDVDTQYF
.,TRBJ1-1,.,TRBV18,TGTGCCAGCTCACCATTCGAGGTGGTTAACACTGAAGCTTTCTTT,CASSPFEVVNTEAFF
TRBD2,TRBJ2-7,few,TRBV4-2,TGTGCCAGCAGCCAAGATTACAGCGGGGGCCCCGCCGAGCAGTACTTC,CASSQDYSGGPAEQYF
TRBD1,TRBJ2-7,few,TRBV6-5,TGTGCCAGCAGTCGCAAAGGACAGGCCAACTACGAGCAGTACTTC,CASSRKGQANYEQYF
TRBD1,TRBJ1-2,.,TRBV30,TGTGCCTGGAGTGTACTAAGTGTAGGGGGCTACTACACCTTC,CAWSVLSVGGYYTF
TRBD2,TRBJ2-1,few,TRBV7-9,TGTGCCAGCAGCTTACCTCGCGGGGGTTACAATGAGCAGTTCTTC,CASSLPRGGYNEQFF